These T cell receptor beta chains were read from a single sample in a study of control samples from healthy donors and cancer patients. Sequencing was performed with immunoSEQ multiplex PCR; in TCRdb, only in-frame clones are kept and a portion is missing. The sample carries tens of thousands of clones, roughly 94% recorded once. Sequences were obtained from blood. The source of these receptors is a man between 60 and 75 years old in good health. Each CDR3 is given with its conserved first and last residue. The order of the fields is CDR3 length, V gene, D gene, clone size, J gene, CDR3 DNA, CDR3 protein. A D gene is named only where the DNA matches it firmly. Rows may omit the clone size; those that give it use once, few, many or a size class.

>16|TRBV7-9|.|.|TRBJ1-2
TGTGCCAGCAGCTTAGTTGGCACAGAGGAGGGTGGTGGCTACACCTTC
CASSLVGTEEGGGYTF
>13|TRBV7-2|.|.|TRBJ1-1
TGTGCCAGCAGCTTAATAGGGAACACTGAAGCTTTCTTT
CASSLIGNTEAFF
>15|TRBV6-1|.|.|TRBJ1-5
TGTGCCAGCAGTGAAGCCGGGGGAGTTTATCAGCCCCAGCATTTT
CASSEAGGVYQPQHF
>13|TRBV10-3|.|.|TRBJ1-1
TGTGCCATCAGTGAGGGGGGGAACACTGAAGCTTTCTTT
CAISEGGNTEAFF
>13|TRBV27|.|.|TRBJ2-7
TGTGCCAGCAGTTTTCTTAGCCCCTACGAGCAGTACTTC
CASSFLSPYEQYF
>17|TRBV18|.|.|TRBJ1-3
TGTGCCAGCTCCCAAAATACAGGGTCCCTCTCTGGAAACACCATATATTTT
CASSQNTGSLSGNTIYF
>13|TRBV27|TRBD2|.|TRBJ2-7
TGTGCCAGCGGACTAGCGGGACTCTACGAGCAGTACTTC
CASGLAGLYEQYF
>13|TRBV11-2|.|.|TRBJ1-1
TGTGCCAGCAGCTTAGACCGGGGACGTGAAGCTTTCTTT
CASSLDRGREAFF
>17|TRBV6-4|.|.|TRBJ1-1
TGTGCCAGCAGTGACTCCGGGGTCACAAATTCCCTGGGGCAAGCTTTCTTT
CASSDSGVTNSLGQAFF
>14|TRBV7-2|.|.|TRBJ2-7
TGTGCCAGCAGTCGGGGGCAGGGGGGATACGAGCAGTACTTC
CASSRGQGGYEQYF
>13|TRBV5-1|.|.|TRBJ1-1
TGCGCCAGTTCCGGGACACCCTCAAATCAAGCTTTCTTT
CASSGTPSNQAFF
>14|TRBV10-1|TRBD1|.|TRBJ2-5
TGCGCCAGCAGTAGGGACAGGGGAGAAGAGACCCAGTACTTC
CASSRDRGEETQYF
>12|TRBV19|.|.|TRBJ1-2
TGTGCCAGTGCCGATAGAGGCTATGGCTACACCTTC
CASADRGYGYTF
>14|TRBV14|.|.|TRBJ1-2
TGTGCCAGCAGCCAGGGCAGATTTAACTATGGCTACACCTTC
CASSQGRFNYGYTF
>16|TRBV9|TRBD1|.|TRBJ2-1
TGTGCCAGCAGCGCCCGACAGGGGGTATCGTACAATGAGCAGTTCTTC
CASSARQGVSYNEQFF
>15|TRBV28|.|.|TRBJ2-2
TGTGCCAGCAGTTTTGCGGACATAAGCACCGGGGAGCTGTTTTTT
CASSFADISTGELFF
>14|TRBV29-1|.|.|TRBJ2-1
TGCAGCGTCCGAAATCTGCTGGAATACAATGAGCAGTTCTTC
CSVRNLLEYNEQFF
>10|TRBV7-9|.|.|TRBJ2-5
TGTGCCAGCAGCTCCGAGACCCAGTACTTC
CASSSETQYF
>13|TRBV3-1/TRBV3-2|.|.|TRBJ2-2
TGTGCCAGCAGCCAAGGACAGGCCGGGGAGCTGTTTTTT
CASSQGQAGELFF
>14|TRBV27|.|few|TRBJ1-1
TGTGCCAGCAGACTAAACACCAGGAACACTGAAGCTTTCTTT
CASRLNTRNTEAFF
>13|TRBV13|TRBD2|once|TRBJ2-7
TGTGCCAGTTCTAGCGGGATCACCTACGAGCAGTACTTC
CASSSGITYEQYF
>15|TRBV9|.|.|TRBJ1-3
TGTGCCAGCAGCGTAGGAAGTAGCTCTGGAAACACCATATATTTT
CASSVGSSSGNTIYF
>13|TRBV29-1|.|.|TRBJ1-1
TGCAGCGCTTTGGACTGGGGCGACACTGAAGCTTTCTTT
CSALDWGDTEAFF
>14|TRBV7-9|.|.|TRBJ1-1
TGTGCCAGCAACGACGGGGTCGGAGAGGGTGAAGCTTTCTTT
CASNDGVGEGEAFF
>15|TRBV5-4|.|.|TRBJ1-1
TGTGCCAGCAGCTTGGCCTTGGGGGGCTGGACTGAAGCTTTCTTT
CASSLALGGWTEAFF
>14|TRBV7-2|.|.|TRBJ2-3
TGTGCCAGCAGCTCATCAGGGGGGACAGATACGCAGTATTTT
CASSSSGGTDTQYF
>16|TRBV25-1|TRBD2|once|TRBJ2-1
TGTGCCAGCAGTGGGGCCGGGAGGGACCCCTACAATGAGCAGTTCTTC
CASSGAGRDPYNEQFF
>15|TRBV9|TRBD2|.|TRBJ2-2
TGTGCCAGCACCATTAGCGGGAGTGGGACCGGGGAGCTGTTTTTT
CASTISGSGTGELFF
>14|TRBV19|.|.|TRBJ1-5
TGTGCCAGCTCCAGGGGCGCGAGCAATCAGCCCCAGCATTTT
CASSRGASNQPQHF
>17|TRBV3-1/TRBV3-2|.|.|TRBJ1-1
TGTGCCAGCAGCCAAGAGGCATTTGGACCGATGAACACTGAAGCTTTCTTT
CASSQEAFGPMNTEAFF
>17|TRBV10-3|.|.|TRBJ2-7
TGTGCCTCAAAACAACAAGCGGGGGAGGGGGCATCCTACGAGCAGTACTTC
CASKQQAGEGASYEQYF
>16|TRBV19|.|few|TRBJ1-1
TGTGCCAGTAGTACCCGGGACATGAGCATGAACACTGAAGCTTTCTTT
CASSTRDMSMNTEAFF
>14|TRBV24-1|.|.|TRBJ1-2
TGTGCCACCAGTCCCGCGGGCAGAAACTATGGCTACACCTTC
CATSPAGRNYGYTF
>14|TRBV7-8|TRBD2|few|TRBJ2-7
TGTGCCAGCAGCGCAGGACTAGCGGGAGCCGAGCAGTACTTC
CASSAGLAGAEQYF
>15|TRBV3-1/TRBV3-2|.|.|TRBJ2-3
TGTGCCAGCAGCCAAGATATTGGTAGCCCAGATACGCAGTATTTT
CASSQDIGSPDTQYF
>14|TRBV9|.|.|TRBJ2-7
TGTGCCAGCAGCACTACCGGACGTTCCTACGAGCAGTACTTC
CASSTTGRSYEQYF
>14|TRBV30|TRBD2|.|TRBJ2-1
TGTGCCTGGAGTGTACCGCGGGGGTACAATGAGCAGTTCTTC
CAWSVPRGYNEQFF
>15|TRBV6-2/TRBV6-3|TRBD2|once|TRBJ2-5
TGTGCCAGCAGTTTCGCTCTGAGCGGGAGAGAGACCCAGTACTTC
CASSFALSGRETQYF
>13|TRBV5-4|.|.|TRBJ2-2
TGTGCCAGCAGCGTTGAGAACACCGGGGAGCTGTTTTTT
CASSVENTGELFF
>15|TRBV7-6|.|.|TRBJ2-5
TGTGCCAGCAGCTTAGGGCCCAGCGTCCGGGAGACCCAGTACTTC
CASSLGPSVRETQYF
>19|TRBV13|TRBD2|.|TRBJ2-4
TGTGCCAGCAGCTCCCCGGGACTAGCGGGAGGAGCGGAGAAAAACATTCAGTACTTC
CASSSPGLAGGAEKNIQYF
>14|TRBV5-6|.|.|TRBJ1-5
TGTGCCAGCAGCTTACAGGGCGGCAATCAGCCCCAGCATTTT
CASSLQGGNQPQHF
>14|TRBV3-1/TRBV3-2|.|.|TRBJ1-2
TGTGCCAGCAGCAGAGGACAGACGAACTATGGCTACACCTTC
CASSRGQTNYGYTF